Below, one TCR beta chain is given with its context. Its cognate antigen is unknown. CDR3-region Arm-PCR and iRepertoire HTBI primers produced the TCR beta libraries. One entry per CDR3 protein results from TCRdb running MiXCR on the multiplex PCR reads. The table lists about 620,000 distinct CDR3 sequences, approximately 15% of them singletons. The data were obtained in a study of regulatory T cells in long-lasting Graves disease. Study conclusions and caveats: TCR diversity was lower in persistent Graves' patients than in newly diagnosed ones.

This sample's time point: newly diagnosed GD, antithyroid drugs for less than 3 months. The TCR library was prepared using RNA isolated from PBMCs. These data were likewise used in another study, on T cells in Graves' hyperthyroidism and ophthalmopathy.

The origin of this receptor is a woman aged 30 to 39 with Graves disease. Sample: peripheral blood mononuclear cells (PBMCs), taken at new diagnosis, from a patient treated with antithyroid drugs.

The CDR3 DNA reads TGCAGTGCTAGAGATGCGAGGAGGACTGCTCGGGATACGCAGTATTTT. It translates to CSARDARRTARDTQYF. V usage is TRBV20-1 and J usage is TRBJ2-3; possibly TRBD2 for D (5 bases). V was pared by 0 bases and J by 6 bases, with 19 bases between. Germline values: CDR1 DFQATT, CDR2 SNEGSKA (reference sequence). This CDR3 comprises 16 residues.